The clone carrying this T cell receptor beta chain was observed a few times. Trimming pared 5 bases from V and 10 bases from J, leaving 33 bases between. Germline V lookup: CDR1 SGHNT, CDR2 YENEEA. The CDR3 totals 19 residues. Across 24 US areas, participants ranged in age from 18 to 89 years. These data come from a study of blood T cell repertoires in COVID-19. Study-level information: The samples span acute and convalescent COVID-19 from the United States, Italy and Spain. PBMCs, B-cell-depleted T cells, or T cells were the source of the cDNA or gDNA that made up the material.

Original methodology: Estimated nucleated cell counts came from reference gene primer amplification. TCRdb keeps only in-frame clones here, not all; method: immunoSEQ multiplex PCR. That table is the source of V, J and clone size, and D and trimming were worked out from the DNA. The sample yields 200,000 to 250,000 clones, approximately 80% seen once. The receptor's source is a man aged 25-40 years with acute COVID-19. The V gene is TRBV11-3, the J gene TRBJ1-5; D is ambiguous. The source material was PBMCs or T cells enriched from blood (not recorded which). The CDR3 bases are TGTGCCAGCAGCCATGACGGAGGGTTGACTGGGGTTGACCCTATCCCCCAGCATTTT. Amino acid sequence: CASSHDGGLTGVDPIPQHF.